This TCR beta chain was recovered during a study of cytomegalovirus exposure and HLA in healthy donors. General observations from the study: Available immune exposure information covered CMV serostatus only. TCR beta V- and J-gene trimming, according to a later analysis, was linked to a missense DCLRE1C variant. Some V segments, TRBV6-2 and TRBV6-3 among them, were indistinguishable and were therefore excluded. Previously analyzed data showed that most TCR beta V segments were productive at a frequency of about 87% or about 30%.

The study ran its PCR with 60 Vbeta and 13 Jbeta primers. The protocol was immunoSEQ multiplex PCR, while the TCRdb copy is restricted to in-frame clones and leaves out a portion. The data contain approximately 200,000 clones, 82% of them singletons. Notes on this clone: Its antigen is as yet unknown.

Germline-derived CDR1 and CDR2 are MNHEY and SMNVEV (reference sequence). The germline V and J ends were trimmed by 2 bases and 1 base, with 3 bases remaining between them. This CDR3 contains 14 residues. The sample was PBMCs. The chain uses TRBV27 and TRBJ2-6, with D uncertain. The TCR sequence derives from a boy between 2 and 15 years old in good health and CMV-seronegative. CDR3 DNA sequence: TGTGCCAGCAGTTTAACTTCTGGGGCCAACGTCCTGACTTTC. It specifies CASSLTSGANVLTF.